This paragraph covers one T cell receptor (beta chain) sequence. The data are from a study of blood T cell repertoires in COVID-19. Looking at the study overall: Italy, Spain and the United States were the sources of the convalescent and acute COVID-19 samples.

V lost 2 bases and J 5 bases, leaving 13 bases between the germline ends. The CDR3 totals 15 residues. From germline, CDR1 is LGHNA and CDR2 YSLEER. TCRdb's table, derived via immunoSEQ multiplex PCR, lists solely in-frame clones and lacks some. The data show over 150,000 clones, about 82% seen once. Source material: peripheral blood. The genes are TRBV4-3 and TRBJ2-1; a weak D match, TRBD2 (6 bases). This clonotype was obtained from a man aged 45-65 years with active or convalescent COVID-19. CDR3 protein: CASSQSGLSHNEQFF. The CDR3 DNA reads TGCGCCAGCAGCCAATCGGGACTCTCTCACAATGAGCAGTTCTTC.